Presented here are 4 T cell receptor beta chains from one specimen sequenced in a study of blood T cells in healthy people across ages. A second PCR, run for about 7 to 11 cycles, used a sample-barcoded 5' primer plus a J-beta primer mix. TCRdb called the 5' RACE reads again in MiXCR, with one record for every CDR3 protein. The sample holds 1 million to 1.2 million distinct CDR3 sequences; roughly two fifths are singletons and the top ten take about an eighth. Source material: blood. The receptors come from a young man in good health.

The rearrangement joins TRBV10-3 to TRBJ2-1, with D perhaps TRBD1 (6 bases). The germline V gene encodes CDR1 ENHRY and CDR2 SYGVKD. The CDR3 sequence is 17 residues long. With 4 bases removed from V and 2 bases from J, the gap between germline ends came to 18 bases. For the CDR3, the DNA is TGTGCCATCAGTGGATCAAAGCCGGGACAAACCTACAATGAGCAGTTCTTC. Translated, it gives CAISGSKPGQTYNEQFF.

This chain joins TRBV12-3 or TRBV12-4 and TRBJ2-1, with TRBD1 identical over 9 bases. With V trimmed by 6 bases and J by 10 bases, 4 bases remained unmatched. CDR3 length: 12 residues. The CDR3, as DNA: TGTGCCAGCAGGCTAGGGACAGGGGAGCAGTTCTTC. Amino acid sequence: CASRLGTGEQFF.

This chain uses TRBV11-1 with TRBJ2-1; D is ambiguous. The CDR3 extends over 15 amino acids. V was trimmed by 5 bases and J by 9 bases, leaving 20 bases between them. Germline values: CDR1 SGHAT, CDR2 FQDESV (reference sequence). CDR3 in DNA: TGTGCCAGCAGCCCGCACTTGACCGGTTCTGTTGAGCAGTTCTTC. It is translated as CASSPHLTGSVEQFF.

This clonotype has only a few counts. This sequence joins TRBV6-6 and TRBJ1-5, with 8 bases identical to TRBD1. This CDR3 has 16 residues. CDR1 MNHNY and CDR2 SVGAGI come from the germline V gene (reference sequence). The junction had 8 bases not matched to a gene; V was cut back by 4 bases and J by 3 bases. CDR3 nucleotide sequence: TGTGCCAGCAGTTCCCCAACAGGGGGGGACAATCAGCCCCAGCATTTT. Its translation: CASSSPTGGDNQPQHF.